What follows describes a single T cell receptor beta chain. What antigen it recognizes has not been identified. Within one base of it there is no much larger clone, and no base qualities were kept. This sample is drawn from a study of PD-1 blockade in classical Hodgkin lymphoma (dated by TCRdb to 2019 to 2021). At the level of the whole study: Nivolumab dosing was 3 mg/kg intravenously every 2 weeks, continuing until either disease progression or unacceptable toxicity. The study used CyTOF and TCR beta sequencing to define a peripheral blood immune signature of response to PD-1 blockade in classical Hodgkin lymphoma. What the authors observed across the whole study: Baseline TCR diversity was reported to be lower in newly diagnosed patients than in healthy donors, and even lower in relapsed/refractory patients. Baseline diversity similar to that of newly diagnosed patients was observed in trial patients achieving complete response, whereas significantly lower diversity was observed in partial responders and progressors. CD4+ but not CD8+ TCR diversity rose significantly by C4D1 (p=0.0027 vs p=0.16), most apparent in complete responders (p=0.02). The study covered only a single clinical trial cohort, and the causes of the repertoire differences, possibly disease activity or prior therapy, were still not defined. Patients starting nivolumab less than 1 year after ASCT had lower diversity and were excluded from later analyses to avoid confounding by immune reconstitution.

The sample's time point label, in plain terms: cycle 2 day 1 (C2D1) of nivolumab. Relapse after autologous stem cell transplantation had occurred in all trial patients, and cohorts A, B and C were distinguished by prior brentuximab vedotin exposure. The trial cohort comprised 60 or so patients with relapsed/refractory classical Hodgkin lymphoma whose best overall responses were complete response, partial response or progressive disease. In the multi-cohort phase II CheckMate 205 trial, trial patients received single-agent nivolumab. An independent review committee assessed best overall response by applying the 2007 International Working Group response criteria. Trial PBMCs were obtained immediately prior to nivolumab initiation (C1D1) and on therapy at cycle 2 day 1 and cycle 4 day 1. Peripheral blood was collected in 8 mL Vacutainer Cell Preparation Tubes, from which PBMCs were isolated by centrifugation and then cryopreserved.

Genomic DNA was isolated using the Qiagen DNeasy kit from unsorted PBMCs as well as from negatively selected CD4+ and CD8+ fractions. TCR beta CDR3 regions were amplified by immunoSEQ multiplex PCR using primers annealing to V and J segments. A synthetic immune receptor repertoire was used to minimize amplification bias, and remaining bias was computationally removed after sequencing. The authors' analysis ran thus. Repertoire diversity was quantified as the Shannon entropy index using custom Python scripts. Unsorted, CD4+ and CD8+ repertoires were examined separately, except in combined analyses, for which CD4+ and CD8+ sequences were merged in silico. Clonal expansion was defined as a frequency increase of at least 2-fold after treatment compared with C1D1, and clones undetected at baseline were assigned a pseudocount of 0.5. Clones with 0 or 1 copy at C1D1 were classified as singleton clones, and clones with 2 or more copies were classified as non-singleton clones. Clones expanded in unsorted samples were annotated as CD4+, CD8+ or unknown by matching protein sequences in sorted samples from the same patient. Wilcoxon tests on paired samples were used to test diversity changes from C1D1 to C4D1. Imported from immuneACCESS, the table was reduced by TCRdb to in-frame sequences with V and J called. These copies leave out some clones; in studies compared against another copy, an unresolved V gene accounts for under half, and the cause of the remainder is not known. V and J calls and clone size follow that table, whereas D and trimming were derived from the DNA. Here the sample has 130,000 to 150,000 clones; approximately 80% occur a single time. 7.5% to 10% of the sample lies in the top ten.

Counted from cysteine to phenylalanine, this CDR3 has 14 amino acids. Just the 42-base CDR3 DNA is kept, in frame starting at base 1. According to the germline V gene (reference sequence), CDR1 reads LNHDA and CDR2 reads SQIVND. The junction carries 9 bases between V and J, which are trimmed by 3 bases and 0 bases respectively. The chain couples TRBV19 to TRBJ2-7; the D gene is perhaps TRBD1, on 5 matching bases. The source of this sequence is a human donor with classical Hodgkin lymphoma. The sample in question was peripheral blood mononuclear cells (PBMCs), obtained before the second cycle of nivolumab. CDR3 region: CASSMRRASYEQYF. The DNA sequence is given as TGTGCCAGTAGTATGCGCAGGGCCTCCTACGAGCAGTACTTC. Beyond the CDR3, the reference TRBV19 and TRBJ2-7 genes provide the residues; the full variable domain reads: DGGITQSPKYLFRKEGQNVTLSCEQNLNHDAMYWYRQDPGQGLRLIYYSQIVNDFQKGDIAEGYSVSREKKESFPLTVTSAQKNPTAFYLCASSMRRASYEQYFGPGTRLTVT.